This record concerns one T cell receptor beta chain sequence. Its specificity is unknown. This sample is part of a study of radiation and T cells in renal cell carcinoma. General observations from the study: In blood, top tumor clones expanded by 2 weeks, shrinking by 4.

Trimming removed 4 bases from V and 4 bases from J, with 18 bases in between. The germline V gene encodes CDR1 SGHRS and CDR2 YFSETQ. The CDR3 contains 16 residues. Some clones are missing from TCRdb's copy, which holds only in-frame ones; the method was immunoSEQ multiplex PCR. This table holds around 16,000 clones, 64% found once. The treatment denotes: 15 Gy SBRT to primary tumor, nephrectomy 4 weeks later. Clear cell pathology was present in this patient's renal cell carcinoma. The chain uses TRBV5-1 and TRBJ1-3; D possibly corresponds to TRBD1 (5 bases). The TCR comes from a woman in her sixties or seventies with renal cell carcinoma. The specimen comprised tumor tissue, sampled from a patient whose treatment included radiotherapy and nephrectomy. In nucleotides, the CDR3 is TGCGCCAGCAGCCCGGCGGGCAGGGTAACCGGAAACACCATATATTTT. Translating gives CASSPAGRVTGNTIYF.